The rows below give T cell receptor beta chains drawn from one sample of a study of cytomegalovirus exposure and HLA in healthy donors. Data came from immunoSEQ multiplex PCR; TCRdb stores just in-frame clones and leaves some out. The sample has about 140,000 clones; roughly 80% are singletons. The sample comprised PBMCs. These receptors were collected from a woman aged 40 to 50 in good health and CMV-seronegative. CDR3s include the opening cysteine and the closing phenylalanine or tryptophan.

V	J	length	CDR3
TRBV7-4	.	16	CASSLSPRQGHHEQYF
TRBV6-6	TRBJ2-5	16	CASSYSTWRGFETQYF
TRBV5-1	TRBJ1-2	14	CASSLNPDSYGYTF
TRBV5-1	TRBJ1-5	19	CASSPRPGQGAYSNQPQHF
TRBV6-4	TRBJ2-2	16	CASSDSNGGAAGELFF
TRBV6-5	TRBJ2-5	15	CASSYSAGNQETQYF
TRBV6-6	TRBJ2-3	15	CASGDRLSVTDTQYF
TRBV19	TRBJ1-1	14	CASSIRQENTEAFF
TRBV13	TRBJ1-4	14	CASSIGRRNEKLFF
TRBV6-5	TRBJ2-7	14	CASRESGSFLEQYF
TRBV27	TRBJ2-5	15	CASSRGQGRSGTQYF
TRBV5-6	TRBJ2-5	12	CASSRGLDEGYF
TRBV6-5	TRBJ2-3	15	CASSYSQGAADTQYF
TRBV4-2	TRBJ2-2	12	CASSQYTGELFF
TRBV28	TRBJ1-1	13	CASRTGMNTEAFF
TRBV10-2	TRBJ1-2	19	CASSDLIKRPRTGGYGYTF
TRBV7-9	TRBJ2-1	13	CSSSLVRSNEQFF